What follows are 21 T cell receptor beta chains derived from one specimen sequenced in a study of cytomegalovirus exposure and HLA in healthy donors. Researchers ran the PCR with 60 Vbeta and 13 Jbeta primers. Using immunoSEQ multiplex PCR, the repertoire was profiled, and TCRdb retains in-frame clones only, with some absent. The sample lists 140,000 or so clones, approximately 80% occurring once. Sequencing was performed on PBMCs. These receptor sequences come from a woman aged 55-70 years in good health and CMV-seropositive.

The rearrangement joins TRBV18 to TRBJ2-7; D remains unclear. The germline CDR1 and CDR2 sequences are KGHSH and LQKENI. The CDR3 spans 13 residues. Deletions cut 3 bases from V and 4 bases from J, with 10 bases between. CDR3 sequence: CASSPQETYEQYF. Here the CDR3 DNA reads TGTGCCAGCTCACCCCAAGAAACTTACGAGCAGTACTTC.

CDR3 region: CASWGGSPTEAFF. The DNA for the CDR3 is TGTGCCAGTTGGGGGGGCAGTCCCACTGAAGCTTTCTTT. V and J are TRBV6-5 and TRBJ1-1, with D tentatively TRBD1 (6 bases). The CDR3 is made up of 13 amino acids. Germline V gene sequence: CDR1 MNHEY, CDR2 SVGAGI. V lost 9 bases to trimming and J lost 4 bases, with 15 bases between them.

V gene TRBV5-4 combines with J gene TRBJ2-5; 7 nucleotides match TRBD2. This CDR3 has 13 residues. V dropped 0 bases and J dropped 7; count of bases not matched to a gene: 3. In germline, CDR1 is SGHNT, CDR2 YYREEE (reference sequence). CDR3: CASSLDGGGTQYF. The CDR3 coding sequence is TGTGCCAGCAGCTTGGATGGGGGGGGGACCCAGTACTTC.

This clone was seen just once. J is TRBJ2-5 and V is TRBV30; TRBD1 aligns across 9 bases. The J call is uncertain, as TRBJ2-7 better fits the DNA end. Germline CDR1 GTSNPN, CDR2 SVGIG (reference sequence). This CDR3 comprises 15 residues. CDR3 nucleotides: TGTGCCTGGAGTGTACAAGGACAGGGGCGGTACGAGCAGTACTTC. Protein sequence: CAWSVQGQGRYEQYF.

This clone was recorded only once. This sequence joins TRBV11-2 and TRBJ1-1, with D possibly TRBD1 on 5 matching bases. The CDR3 sequence is 15 residues long. Deletions cut 2 bases from V and 0 bases from J, with 10 bases between. Germline loops: CDR1 SGHAT, CDR2 FQNNGV. The CDR3 region is CASSLPTGVNTEAFF. CDR3 sequence (DNA): TGTGCCAGCAGCTTACCTACAGGCGTGAACACTGAAGCTTTCTTT.

J is TRBJ1-1 and V is TRBV2, with 7 bases identical to TRBD1. In germline, CDR1 is SNHLY, CDR2 FYNNEI. The CDR3 totals 13 residues. V lost 10 bases to trimming and J lost 11 bases; unmatched junction nucleotides: 16. In nucleotides, the CDR3 is TGTGCCACAAGAGGCGAGGGGGCGCGGGCGGCTTTCTTT. This codes for CATRGEGARAAFF.

The V gene is TRBV27, the J gene TRBJ1-2; TRBD1 aligns across 9 bases. The V gene end was trimmed by 2 bases and the J gene end by 9 bases; junction bases not matched to a gene: 7. CDR1 is MNHEY, CDR2 SMNVEV, per germline (reference sequence). The CDR3 spans 14 residues. The CDR3 is CASSLKGQGLSYTF. CDR3 DNA sequence: TGTGCCAGCAGTTTAAAGGGACAGGGATTAAGCTACACCTTC.

This clone was counted between two and nine times. The chain couples TRBV10-3 to TRBJ2-7; 9 nucleotides match TRBD1. Germline values: CDR1 ENHRY, CDR2 SYGVKD. V was clipped by 2 bases and J by 5 bases; unmatched bases: 4. The CDR3 spans 14 residues. The CDR3 here is CAISEMTGGHEQYF. The CDR3 nucleotides are TGTGCCATCAGTGAGATGACAGGGGGACACGAGCAGTACTTC.

The rearrangement links TRBV7-9 to TRBJ2-7; tentative D call: TRBD2 (5 bases). V was shortened by 5 bases and J by 2 bases, with 10 bases between the two germline ends. Germline CDR1 reads SEHNR; CDR2 reads FQNEAQ (reference sequence). This CDR3 has 13 residues. CDR3 DNA: TGTGCCAGCAGCCCGGGATCTACCTACGAGCAGTACTTC. Translating it yields CASSPGSTYEQYF.

The gene calls are TRBV27 and TRBJ1-6; the D is unclear. Trimming removed 6 bases at V and 9 bases at J, with 9 bases between. The CDR3 is 12 amino acids. Looked up from germline, CDR1 is MNHEY and CDR2 is SMNVEV (reference sequence). CDR3 loop: CASSPGGSPLHF. The CDR3 DNA reads TGTGCCAGCAGCCCGGGAGGTTCACCCCTCCACTTT.

J is TRBJ2-1 and V is TRBV7-2; 14 bases agree with TRBD2. The germline CDR1 and CDR2 sequences are SGHTA and FQGNSA. This CDR3 spans 14 amino acids. V gave up 11 bases and J gave up 8 bases; unmatched junction bases: 8. CDR3 protein: CAVRGLAGVDEQFF. In DNA, the CDR3 is TGTGCCGTACGGGGACTAGCGGGAGTGGATGAGCAGTTCTTC.

With regard to this clone: An end of the junction differs from the germline gene, which may be a read error. The rearrangement links TRBV4-2 to TRBJ1-1, with TRBD1 identical over 9 bases. Looked up from germline, CDR1 is LGHNA and CDR2 is YNFKEQ. There are 13 residues in the CDR3. This chain's CDR3 is CASSQFPGQGSRF. The CDR3 region has the DNA TGTGCCAGCAGCCAATTCCCGGGACAGGGAAGTCGATTT.

The V gene is TRBV4-2, the J gene TRBJ2-5; tentative D call: TRBD2 (7 bases). The germline V gene has CDR1 LGHNA and CDR2 YNFKEQ. The CDR3 is made up of 16 amino acids. Trimming cost V 1 base and J 1 base, with 13 bases left between them. DNA for the CDR3: TGTGCCAGCAGCCAAGTGAGGGGGGGGCCCCAAGAGACCCAGTACTTC. It translates to CASSQVRGGPQETQYF.

This clone has a handful of counts. The chain couples TRBV5-1 to TRBJ2-1; D is perhaps TRBD2 (6 bases). V lost 2 bases and J lost 2, with 11 bases in between. The CDR3 spans 15 residues. The V gene's germline CDR1 is SGHRS and CDR2 YFSETQ. CDR3 DNA sequence: TGCGCCAGCAGCTTCGGAGGGGACCCCTACAATGAGCAGTTCTTC. Translated: CASSFGGDPYNEQFF.

The chain joins TRBV7-3 to TRBJ2-1; tentatively, D is TRBD2 (6 bases). The V end lost 0 bases, the J end lost 5 bases, and 11 bases lay between the germline ends. The CDR3 covers 15 residues. Germline CDR1 SGHTA, CDR2 FQGTGA. The CDR3 bases are TGTGCCAGCAGCTTAACGCGACTAGGCAACAATGAGCAGTTCTTC. Amino acids: CASSLTRLGNNEQFF.

The V and J genes are TRBV30 and TRBJ1-4; 7 bases line up with TRBD1. V shed 1 base, J shed 8 bases, and the junction held 10 bases outside the gene matches. Germline lookup yields CDR1 GTSNPN and CDR2 SVGIG (reference sequence). This CDR3 has 15 residues. The CDR3 reads CAWSEGQERGEKLFF. The CDR3 bases are TGTGCCTGGAGTGAAGGACAGGAAAGAGGGGAAAAACTGTTTTTT. The full variable domain, its missing parts supplied by reference TRBV30 and TRBJ1-4, is SQTIHQWPATLVQPVGSPLSLECTVEGTSNPNLYWYRQAAGRGLQLLFYSVGIGQISSEVPQNLSASRPQDRQFILSSKKLLLSDSGFYLCAWSEGQERGEKLFFGSGTQLSVL.

The chain has TRBV2 and TRBJ1-1; no reliable D call. The germline CDR1 and CDR2 sequences are SNHLY and FYNNEI. Trimming pared 2 bases from V and 0 bases from J, leaving 7 bases between. The CDR3 spans 14 residues. CDR3 bases: TGTGCCAGCAGTGAATCCGGGGTGAACACTGAAGCTTTCTTT. It specifies CASSESGVNTEAFF.

Written as DNA, the CDR3 is TGTGCCAGCAGTGGCCGGGACAGGGGGCTCCGGCAGCCCCAGCATTTT. Encoded protein: CASSGRDRGLRQPQHF. The V and J genes are TRBV6-1 and TRBJ1-5; 12 bases are shared with TRBD1. The CDR3 consists of 16 residues. J gave up 7 bases and V 4 bases, and 8 bases lay outside the gene matches. The germline V gene encodes CDR1 MNHNS and CDR2 SASEGT.

The V and J genes are TRBV28 and TRBJ1-2, with 7 bases aligning to TRBD1. J gave up 13 bases and V 3 bases, and 5 bases lay outside the gene matches. The germline V gene has CDR1 MDHEN and CDR2 SYDVKM. The CDR3 is made up of 11 amino acids. CDR3 in amino acids: CASSLTGNSTF. DNA of the CDR3: TGTGCCAGCAGTTTGACAGGGAACTCCACCTTC.

The chain is built from TRBV7-8 and TRBJ1-5; 7 nucleotides line up with TRBD1. Germline V CDR1 and CDR2: SGHVS, FQNEAQ. CDR3 size: 14 residues. The V gene end was trimmed by 5 bases and the J gene end by 5 bases; junction bases not matched to a gene: 6. The CDR3 protein is CASSPDRFDQPQHF. CDR3 sequence (DNA): TGTGCCAGCAGCCCGGACAGGTTCGATCAGCCCCAGCATTTT.

This clone was seen a single time. The sample contains more than one DNA sequence encoding this CDR3. The rearrangement links TRBV5-1 to TRBJ2-7, with 11 bases identical to TRBD2. V shed 4 bases and J 1 base; nucleotides not matched to a gene: 4. The CDR3 runs 15 residues. CDR1 and CDR2 from the germline V gene are SGHRS and YFSETQ. CDR3 DNA sequence: TGCGCCAGCAGCGCCGGGACTAGCGGTTCCTACGAGCAGTACTTC. Translated, it gives CASSAGTSGSYEQYF.